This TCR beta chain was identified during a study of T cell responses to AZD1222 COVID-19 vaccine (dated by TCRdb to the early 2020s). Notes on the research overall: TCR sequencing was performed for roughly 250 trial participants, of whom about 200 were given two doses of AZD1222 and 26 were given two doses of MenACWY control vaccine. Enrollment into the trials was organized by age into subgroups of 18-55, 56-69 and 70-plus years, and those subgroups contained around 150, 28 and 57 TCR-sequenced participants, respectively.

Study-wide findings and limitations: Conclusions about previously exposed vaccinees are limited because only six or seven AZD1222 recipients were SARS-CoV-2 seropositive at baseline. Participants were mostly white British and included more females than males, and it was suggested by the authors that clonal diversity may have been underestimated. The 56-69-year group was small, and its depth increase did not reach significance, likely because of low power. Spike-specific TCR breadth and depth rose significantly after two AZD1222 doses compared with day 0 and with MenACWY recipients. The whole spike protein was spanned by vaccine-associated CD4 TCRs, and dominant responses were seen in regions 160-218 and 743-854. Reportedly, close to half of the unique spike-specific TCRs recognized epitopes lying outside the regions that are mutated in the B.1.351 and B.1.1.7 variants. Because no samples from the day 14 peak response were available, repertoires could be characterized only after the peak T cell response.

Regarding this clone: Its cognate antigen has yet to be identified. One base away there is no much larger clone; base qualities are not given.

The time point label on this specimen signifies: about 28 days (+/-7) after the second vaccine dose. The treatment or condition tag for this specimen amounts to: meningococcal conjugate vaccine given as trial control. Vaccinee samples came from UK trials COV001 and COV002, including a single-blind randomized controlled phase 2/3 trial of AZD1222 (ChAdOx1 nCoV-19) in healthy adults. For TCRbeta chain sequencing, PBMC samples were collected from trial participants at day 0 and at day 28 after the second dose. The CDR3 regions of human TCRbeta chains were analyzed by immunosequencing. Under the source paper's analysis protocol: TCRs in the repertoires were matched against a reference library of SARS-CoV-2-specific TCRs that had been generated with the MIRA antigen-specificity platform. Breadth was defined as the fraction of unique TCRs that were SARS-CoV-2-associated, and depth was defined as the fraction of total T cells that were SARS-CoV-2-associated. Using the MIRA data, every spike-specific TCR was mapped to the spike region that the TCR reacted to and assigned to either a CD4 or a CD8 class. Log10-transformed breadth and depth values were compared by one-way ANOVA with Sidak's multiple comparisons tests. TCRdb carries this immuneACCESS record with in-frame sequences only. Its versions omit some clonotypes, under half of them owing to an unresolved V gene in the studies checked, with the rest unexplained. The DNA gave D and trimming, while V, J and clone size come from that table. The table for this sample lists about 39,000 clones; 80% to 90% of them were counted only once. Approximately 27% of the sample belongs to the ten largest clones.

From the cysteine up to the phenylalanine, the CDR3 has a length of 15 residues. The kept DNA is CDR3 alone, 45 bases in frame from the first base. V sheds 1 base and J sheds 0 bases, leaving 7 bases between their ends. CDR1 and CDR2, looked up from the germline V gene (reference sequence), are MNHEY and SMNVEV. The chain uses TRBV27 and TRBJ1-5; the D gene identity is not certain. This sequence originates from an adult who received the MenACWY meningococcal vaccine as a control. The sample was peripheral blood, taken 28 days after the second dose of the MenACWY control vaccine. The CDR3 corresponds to CASSLFQSSNQPQHF. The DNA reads TGTGCCAGCAGTTTATTCCAGTCTAGCAATCAGCCCCAGCATTTT.